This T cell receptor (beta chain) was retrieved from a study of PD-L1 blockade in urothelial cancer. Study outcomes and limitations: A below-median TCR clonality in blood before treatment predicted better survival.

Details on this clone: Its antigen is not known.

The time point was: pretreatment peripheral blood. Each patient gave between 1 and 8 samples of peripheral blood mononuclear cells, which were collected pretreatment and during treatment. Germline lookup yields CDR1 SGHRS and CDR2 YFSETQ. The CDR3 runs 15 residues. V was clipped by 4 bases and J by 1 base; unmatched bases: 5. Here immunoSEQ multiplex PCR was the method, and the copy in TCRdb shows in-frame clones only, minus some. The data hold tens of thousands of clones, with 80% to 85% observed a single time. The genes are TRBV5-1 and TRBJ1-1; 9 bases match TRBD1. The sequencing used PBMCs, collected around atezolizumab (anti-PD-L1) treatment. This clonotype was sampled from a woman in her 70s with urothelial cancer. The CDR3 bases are TGCGCCAGCAGCCCCGGGACAGGGTCGAACACTGAAGCTTTCTTT. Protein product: CASSPGTGSNTEAFF.